Each of the 25 T cell receptor beta chains below was sequenced from the same sample in a study of T cells after yellow fever vaccination. MiXCR, run by TCRdb on the 5' RACE reads, gives a single entry per CDR3 protein. The table includes more than 300,000 distinct CDR3 sequences, around 4.5% detected once. Sequencing used PBMCs, obtained 15 days after the yellow fever booster vaccination. The receptors come from a man in his late teens or twenties who received the YFV17D yellow fever vaccine.

This clonotype turned up a few times. This chain connects TRBV12-3 or TRBV12-4 to TRBJ1-2, with no clear D. Trimming removed 2 bases from V and 8 bases from J, with 9 bases in between. CDR3 length equals 12 residues. CDR3 sequence reads: CASSLSTEGYTF. CDR3 nucleotide sequence: TGTGCCAGCAGTTTATCTACGGAAGGCTACACCTTC.

This clonotype showed up many times. The chain recombines TRBV20-1 with TRBJ1-6, with a tentative D call TRBD1 (6 bases). Germline assignment: CDR1 DFQATT and CDR2 SNEGSKA (reference sequence). The CDR3 consists of 14 residues. Trimming shortened V by 0 bases and J by 6 bases, and 9 bases separated the two germline ends. The CDR3 reads CSAREDRINSPLHF. The CDR3 DNA reads TGCAGTGCTAGAGAGGACAGAATTAATTCACCCCTCCACTTT.

The sample holds a few counts of this clonotype. The chain employs TRBV4-1 and TRBJ1-6; no firm D call. This CDR3 region has 16 residues. Germline values: CDR1 MGHRA, CDR2 YSYEKL. Trimming shortened V by 4 bases and J by 0 bases, and 10 bases separated the two germline ends. This CDR3 reads CASSRGPSSYNSPLHF. CDR3 coding DNA: TGCGCCAGCAGCCGAGGACCGAGCTCCTATAATTCACCCCTCCACTTT.

The sample holds many counts of this clonotype. The chain carries TRBV6-2 or TRBV6-3 and TRBJ2-1; D may correspond to TRBD1 or TRBD2 (5 bases each). The length of the CDR3 is 13 residues. V gave up 6 bases and J gave up 9 bases, with 15 bases separating them. The V gene's germline CDR1 is MNHEY and CDR2 SVGEGT. In DNA form, the CDR3 reads TGTGCCAGCAGCCCGGGACCATACGGTGAGCAGTTCTTC. It yields the protein CASSPGPYGEQFF.

The table lists this clonotype with many counts. The CDR3: CASSVRGESTGELFF. In DNA form, the CDR3 reads TGTGCCAGCAGCGTAAGGGGGGAATCCACCGGGGAGCTGTTTTTT. The chain employs TRBV9 and TRBJ2-2; D tentatively fits TRBD1 or TRBD2 (6 bases each). CDR3 length equals 15 residues. Germline loops: CDR1 SGDLS, CDR2 YYNGEE. Trimming took 1 base from V and 4 from J, leaving 11 bases between them. Using reference TRBV9 and TRBJ2-2 for the parts outside the CDR3, the full variable domain is DSGVTQTPKHLITATGQRVTLRCSPRSGDLSVYWYQQSLDQGLQFLIQYYNGEERAKGNILERFSAQQFPDLHSELNLSSLELGDSALYFCASSVRGESTGELFFGEGSRLTVL.

Many counts were recorded for this clonotype. The CDR3 reads CASSLDRGATNEKLFF. The CDR3 DNA sequence: TGCGCCAGCAGCTTGGACAGGGGGGCAACTAATGAAAAACTGTTTTTT. The chain couples TRBV5-1 to TRBJ1-4; 8 bases fit TRBD1. Germline V CDR1 and CDR2: SGHRS, YFSETQ. CDR3 size: 16 residues. J was trimmed by 0 bases and V by 0 bases; bases with no gene match: 1.

The chain uses TRBV4-3 and TRBJ2-1; TRBD2 matches at 7 bases. This CDR3 contains 18 residues. Germline loops: CDR1 LGHNA, CDR2 YSLEER. Trimming took 1 base from V and 0 from J; bases not matched to a gene: 9. This chain's CDR3 is CASSQGSGRASSYNEQFF. For the CDR3, the DNA is TGCGCCAGCAGCCAAGGGAGTGGGAGGGCGAGCTCCTACAATGAGCAGTTCTTC.

Many counts were recorded for this clonotype. The chain employs TRBV27 and TRBJ2-1; 9 bases fit TRBD2. J lost 6 bases, V lost 6 bases, and 15 bases had no gene match. The CDR3 has 17 amino acids. Germline CDR1 MNHEY, CDR2 SMNVEV (reference sequence). This CDR3 is CASSLRRAGGPPNEQFF. CDR3 sequence (DNA): TGTGCCAGCAGCCTCCGTAGGGCGGGGGGGCCCCCCAATGAGCAGTTCTTC.

This clonotype was picked up a small number of times. The chain uses TRBV15 and TRBJ1-1; D is unclear. The germline V gene has CDR1 LNHNV and CDR2 YYDKDF (reference sequence). The V end was cut by 1 base, the J end by 4 bases, with 7 bases between. The length of the CDR3 is 13 residues. The CDR3 nucleotides read TGTGCCACCAGCAGAGGGGGAGTCACTGAAGCTTTCTTT. It translates to CATSRGGVTEAFF.

The chain has TRBV20-1 and TRBJ2-3; maybe TRBD2 (5 bases). Germline CDR1 and CDR2: DFQATT and SNEGSKA (reference sequence). V was trimmed by 5 bases and J by 1 base, leaving 13 bases between them. CDR3 length: 14 residues. CDR3 in amino acids: CSAFELGGTDTQYF. CDR3 in DNA: TGCAGTGCTTTCGAGCTGGGAGGCACAGATACGCAGTATTTT.

This clonotype was observed many times. In DNA, the CDR3 is TGTGCCAGCAGTTTTTCCTCCCAAAGCCCATATGGCTACACCTTC. This translates into CASSFSSQSPYGYTF. The genes are TRBV27 and TRBJ1-2; D is ambiguous. The V end was cut by 3 bases, the J end by 5 bases, with 16 bases between. The CDR3 loop spans 15 amino acids. Germline loops: CDR1 MNHEY, CDR2 SMNVEV (reference sequence).

This clonotype was detected a few times. The chain uses TRBV5-1 and TRBJ1-5, with D possibly matching TRBD1 (6 bases). Trimming cost V 2 bases and J 6 bases, with 15 bases left between them. The CDR3 is 15 residues long. Germline V gene data show CDR1 as SGHRS and CDR2 as YFSETQ. CDR3 nucleotide sequence: TGCGCCAGCAGCTTTGAGGGGGGCGCGGGTCAGCCCCAGCATTTT. Amino acid sequence: CASSFEGGAGQPQHF. Full variable domain (remainder filled in from reference TRBV5-1 and TRBJ1-5): KAGVTQTPRYLIKTRGQQVTLSCSPISGHRSVSWYQQTPGQGLQFLFEYFSETQRNKGNFPGRFSGRQFSNSRSEMNVSTLELGDSALYLCASSFEGGAGQPQHFGDGTRLSIL.

V gene TRBV18 combines with J gene TRBJ1-1; D is possibly TRBD1 (5 bases). Trimming left V 3 bases short and J 4 bases short, with 15 bases between. CDR3 length: 15 residues. CDR1 and CDR2 (germline): KGHSH, LQKENI. CDR3 sequence reads: CASSPAEGRVTEAFF. The CDR3 DNA follows: TGTGCCAGCTCACCGGCCGAGGGGAGGGTCACTGAAGCTTTCTTT.

CDR3 residues: CSCRTGAAGELFF. The CDR3 coding sequence is TGCAGCTGCCGGACAGGGGCCGCCGGGGAGCTGTTTTTT. The chain is built from TRBV29-1 and TRBJ2-2, with 9 bases fitting TRBD1. The CDR3 spans 13 residues. The V gene end was trimmed by 8 bases and the J gene end by 6 bases; junction bases not matched to a gene: 7. CDR1 is SQVTM and CDR2 is ANQGSEA in the germline V gene.

This clonotype was seen many times. The chain couples TRBV5-1 to TRBJ1-5, with TRBD1 as a possible D gene (5 bases). The germline V gene encodes CDR1 SGHRS and CDR2 YFSETQ. V was trimmed by 0 bases and J by 3 bases, leaving 10 bases between them. CDR3 length: 15 amino acids. The CDR3 DNA follows: TGCGCCAGCAGCTTGGCGGGGGAGTCCAATCAGCCCCAGCATTTT. Protein: CASSLAGESNQPQHF.

This clonotype occurred a few times. The rearrangement joins TRBV7-2 to TRBJ1-2; D gene uncertain. Germline values: CDR1 SGHTA, CDR2 FQGNSA. The CDR3 length is 14 residues. Trimming removed 3 bases at V and 6 bases at J, with 14 bases between. The CDR3 region has the DNA TGTGCCAGCAGCTTTAGCCGCGGTTCGGATGGCTACACCTTC. It codes for CASSFSRGSDGYTF.

This clonotype was observed at least ten times. The chain uses TRBV20-1 and TRBJ2-4, with a tentative D call TRBD2 (5 bases). V was cut by 3 bases and J by 1 base, with 16 bases left in between. Germline CDR1 DFQATT, CDR2 SNEGSKA (reference sequence). CDR3 length: 16 amino acids. CDR3 loop: CSAREERWGAKNIQYF. The CDR3 bases are TGCAGTGCTAGGGAGGAGAGATGGGGTGCCAAAAACATTCAGTACTTC.

In this sample, this clonotype turned up a few times. The chain couples TRBV18 to TRBJ1-1; no reliable D call. The CDR3 sequence is 15 residues long. In germline, CDR1 is KGHSH, CDR2 LQKENI. Trimming removed 0 bases at V and 3 bases at J, with 11 bases between. The CDR3 reads CASSPPTLGYTEAFF. The CDR3 DNA follows: TGTGCCAGCTCACCACCGACATTAGGGTACACTGAAGCTTTCTTT.

This chain connects TRBV18 to TRBJ1-2; D remains unclear. Trimming removed 4 bases from V and 0 bases from J, with 12 bases in between. This CDR3 has 15 residues. Germline-derived CDR1 and CDR2 are KGHSH and LQKENI. CDR3 protein: CASSHLLEANYGYTF. The CDR3 DNA sequence: TGTGCCAGCTCACACCTTCTAGAAGCTAACTATGGCTACACCTTC.

Only a few counts were recorded for this clonotype. V usage is TRBV21-1 and J usage is TRBJ1-5. TRBV21-1 is marked as a pseudogene. This CDR3 spans 16 amino acids. The CDR3 DNA reads as TGTGCCAGCAGCAACTCCGTGACTGGGAGGGGGCAGCCCCAGCATTTT. Residues: CASSNSVTGRGQPQHF.

This clonotype came up a few times. V is TRBV6-5 and J is TRBJ1-2; D gene uncertain. Germline lookup yields CDR1 MNHEY and CDR2 SVGAGI. Between the trimmed V and J ends, which lost 0 bases and 4 bases, there was a span of 6 bases. This CDR3 is built from 13 residues. The CDR3 loop reads CASSYSSAYGYTF. CDR3 nucleotides: TGTGCCAGCAGTTACTCGTCAGCCTATGGCTACACCTTC.

CDR3 sequence (DNA): TGTGCCAGCACCCTCAACCGGGGACAGGGGGAGGAAGCTTTCTTT. Amino acid sequence: CASTLNRGQGEEAFF. This chain uses TRBV2 with TRBJ1-1; TRBD1 agrees at 11 bases. CDR3 size: 15 residues. CDR1 and CDR2 (germline): SNHLY, FYNNEI. The trim removed 7 bases at V and 8 bases at J, leaving 12 bases unmatched.

This clonotype was observed at least ten times. This chain joins TRBV10-3 and TRBJ1-1, with 8 bases lining up with TRBD1. There are 15 residues in the CDR3. The germline CDR1 and CDR2 sequences are ENHRY and SYGVKD. V shed 1 base, J shed 6 bases, and the junction held 7 bases outside the gene matches. In DNA form, the CDR3 reads TGTGCCATCAGTGAGTACGGGCAGGGGGCCGCTGAAGCTTTCTTT. Protein sequence: CAISEYGQGAAEAFF.

This clonotype was seen more than once but under ten times. It may be a read error: a sequence one base away is much more abundant. The V gene is TRBV5-1, the J gene TRBJ2-1; D ambiguous. Germline CDR1 SGHRS, CDR2 YFSETQ. This CDR3 spans 14 amino acids. This CDR3 is CACSLEIPYNEQFF. The DNA for the CDR3 is TGCGCCTGCAGCCTTGAGATACCTTACAATGAGCAGTTCTTC.

This clonotype was observed at least ten times. The gene calls are TRBV7-2 and TRBJ2-5; perhaps TRBD1 as D (5 bases). Trimming took 5 bases from V and 1 from J, leaving 11 bases between them. Germline CDR1 reads SGHTA; CDR2 reads FQGNSA. This CDR3 is 14 amino acids long. CDR3 protein: CASSRRQFQETQYF. Here the CDR3 DNA reads TGTGCCAGCAGCCGAAGACAGTTCCAAGAGACCCAGTACTTC.